This T cell receptor beta chain is drawn from a study of blood T cell repertoires in COVID-19. Germline CDR1 is SGHRS and CDR2 is YFSETQ. V lost 2 bases, J lost 5 bases, and 10 bases lay in between. The CDR3 totals 14 residues. Data came from immunoSEQ multiplex PCR; TCRdb stores just in-frame clones and leaves some out. The sample lists about 180,000 clones; 88% were seen once. Participants were aged 18 to 89 years from about two dozen US areas. Cohorts were assigned according to the clinical history that participants reported. The receptor was isolated from a woman younger than 30 who had recovered from COVID-19. This sequence joins TRBV5-1 and TRBJ2-2; D is possibly TRBD2 (5 bases). Sequencing was carried out using PBMCs or T cells enriched from blood (not recorded which). CDR3 DNA sequence: TGCGCCAGCAGCTTATCTAGCTGGACCGGGGAGCTGTTTTTT. Translated, it gives CASSLSSWTGELFF.